These 15 T cell receptor beta chains originate from one sample sequenced in a study of cytomegalovirus exposure and HLA in healthy donors (dated by TCRdb to 2015 to 2018). The protocol used for the library was the immunoSEQ multiplex PCR assay. The multiplex PCR relied on a mix of 60 forward primers for TCR Vbeta segments and 13 reverse primers for TCR Jbeta segments. The source is immuneACCESS, and TCRdb retained only in-frame sequences with V and J called. Part of the clones is not carried over; for the studies checked, unresolved V genes explain less than half of this, and the remainder is unexplained. In this sample the table shows about 160,000 clones, approximately 76% of which occur a single time. The leading ten clones occupy 1.3% to 1.5% of the sample. The sample was PBMCs. These receptors originate from a man in his fifties or sixties in good health and CMV-seronegative.

Of note for this clone: The junction and the germline gene differ at one end; a read error may be behind it. The rearrangement joins TRBV7-9 to TRBJ2-7; D is perhaps TRBD1 (5 bases). CDR1 is SEHNR, CDR2 FQNEAQ, per germline (reference sequence). The CDR3 extends over 15 amino acids. The CDR3 is CSSNKGAGLGREQYF. CDR3 in DNA: TGTTCCAGCAACAAAGGGGCAGGGCTAGGCCGCGAGCAGTACTTC.

The rearrangement joins TRBV7-8 to TRBJ2-7, with D unresolved. Per the germline V gene, CDR1 is SGHVS and CDR2 is FQNEAQ. This CDR3 region has 14 residues. The V and J ends lost 1 base and 4 bases respectively, with 11 bases between them. CDR3 in DNA: TGTGCCAGCAGCTTAGTTGTTGTTCCGTACGAGCAGTACTTC. Translating it yields CASSLVVVPYEQYF.

The chain is built from TRBV5-1 and TRBJ1-6, with D tentatively TRBD1 (6 bases). The CDR3 is made up of 16 amino acids. Trimming left V 5 bases short and J 0 bases short, with 12 bases between. CDR1 and CDR2 (germline): SGHRS, YFSETQ. Here the CDR3 DNA reads TGCGCCAGCAGGGAGGGGGGGAGCTCCTATAATTCACCCCTCCACTTT. It specifies CASREGGSSYNSPLHF.

The DNA for the CDR3 is TGTGCCAGTAGTATAGCACAGGGGAACACCGGGGAGCTGTTTTTT. Translation gives CASSIAQGNTGELFF. The chain combines TRBV19 with TRBJ2-2, with D possibly being TRBD1 (6 bases). CDR1 is LNHDA, CDR2 SQIVND, per germline (reference sequence). The CDR3 runs to 15 residues. V was clipped by 1 base and J by 1 base, with 7 bases between them.

The rearrangement uses TRBV9 and TRBJ1-3; possible D gene TRBD1, 5 bases. This CDR3 has 13 residues. The germline V and J ends were trimmed by 3 bases and 4 bases, with 8 bases remaining between them. Germline V gene data show CDR1 as SGDLS and CDR2 as YYNGEE. The CDR3 sequence is CASSAGYGNTIYF. As DNA, the CDR3 is TGTGCCAGCAGCGCAGGGTACGGAAACACCATATATTTT. Drawing the rest from reference TRBV9 and TRBJ1-3, the complete variable domain is DSGVTQTPKHLITATGQRVTLRCSPRSGDLSVYWYQQSLDQGLQFLIQYYNGEERAKGNILERFSAQQFPDLHSELNLSSLELGDSALYFCASSAGYGNTIYFGEGSWLTVV.

This chain joins TRBV10-3 and TRBJ2-3; D is unresolved. The CDR3 spans 12 residues. V was shortened by 8 bases and J by 4 bases, with 10 bases between the two germline ends. The germline CDR1 and CDR2 sequences are ENHRY and SYGVKD. The CDR3 protein is CAICPGPDTQYF. For the CDR3, the DNA is TGTGCCATCTGTCCGGGTCCAGATACGCAGTATTTT.

DNA for the CDR3: TGTGCCAGCAGTTTCTCTAGGAACACTGAAGCTTTCTTT. Translating gives CASSFSRNTEAFF. The chain employs TRBV28 and TRBJ1-1; D is undetermined. V lost 3 bases to trimming and J lost 1 base, with 6 bases between them. The CDR3 is 13 amino acids. CDR1 is MDHEN, CDR2 SYDVKM, per germline.

The V and J genes are TRBV6-6 and TRBJ2-1, with 9 bases matching TRBD2. The CDR3 is 14 residues long. The V segment lost 2 bases and the J segment 7 bases; nucleotides outside the gene matches: 3. Germline CDR1 is MNHNY and CDR2 is SVGAGI (reference sequence). CDR3 sequence reads: CASSYGGRGNEQFF. CDR3 DNA: TGTGCCAGCAGTTACGGCGGGAGGGGAAATGAGCAGTTCTTC.

This chain links TRBV4-1 with TRBJ2-2; 15 positions agree with TRBD2. This CDR3 is built from 19 residues. The V and J ends lost 1 base and 7 bases, in that order; junction bases with no gene match: 10. From germline, CDR1 is MGHRA and CDR2 YSYEKL. The CDR3 is CASSQGTSGRAGRGGELFF. The CDR3 DNA is TGCGCCAGCAGCCAAGGGACTAGCGGGAGGGCCGGCCGCGGCGGGGAGCTGTTTTTT.

The chain recombines TRBV28 with TRBJ2-3; D perhaps matches TRBD1 (5 bases). The germline V gene encodes CDR1 MDHEN and CDR2 SYDVKM. The CDR3 is 14 residues long. Trimming removed 6 bases from V and 0 bases from J, with 10 bases in between. The CDR3 loop reads CASSSAGSTDTQYF. CDR3 in DNA: TGTGCCAGCAGCTCGGCAGGGAGCACAGATACGCAGTATTTT.

The J gene is TRBJ1-5, the V gene TRBV19, with 8 bases aligning to TRBD1. CDR3 length equals 14 residues. Germline lookup yields CDR1 LNHDA and CDR2 SQIVND (reference sequence). Unmatched junction bases numbered 10, after V lost 9 bases and J lost 6 bases. The CDR3 coding sequence is TGTGCCAGCGGACAGGGTTCGGGACGTCAGCCCCAGCATTTT. Amino acid sequence: CASGQGSGRQPQHF.

The CDR3 reads CASSSQEPSTDTQYF. In nucleotides, the CDR3 is TGTGCCAGCAGCTCACAGGAGCCTAGCACAGATACGCAGTATTTT. The chain has TRBV5-5 and TRBJ2-3; weak D call: TRBD1 (5 bases). The CDR3 covers 15 residues. Germline V lookup: CDR1 SGHKS, CDR2 YYEKEE (reference sequence). V lost 3 bases and J lost 0, with 11 bases in between. Looking up the rest from reference TRBV5-5 and TRBJ2-3 gives the full variable domain: DAGVTQSPTHLIKTRGQQVTLRCSPISGHKSVSWYQQVLGQGPQFIFQYYEKEERGRGNFPDRFSARQFPNYSSELNVNALLLGDSALYLCASSSQEPSTDTQYFGPGTRLTVL.

This clone was observed a few times. The chain recombines TRBV7-3 with TRBJ2-3; 11 bases agree with TRBD2. The CDR3 sequence is 16 residues long. The germline V gene encodes CDR1 SGHTA and CDR2 FQGTGA. J lost 3 bases, V lost 4 bases, and 6 bases had no gene match. CDR3 residues: CASSSEIAGGTDTQYF. In DNA, the CDR3 is TGTGCCAGCAGCTCGGAGATAGCGGGGGGGACAGATACGCAGTATTTT.

This clone appeared a few times. The CDR3 reads CASSLTALASGGLREQFF. CDR3 bases: TGTGCCAGCAGCTTAACTGCGCTGGCTAGCGGGGGGCTTCGGGAGCAGTTCTTC. This chain joins TRBV7-8 and TRBJ2-1; the match to TRBD2 covers 11 bases. This CDR3 is built from 18 residues. With 2 bases clipped from V and 10 bases from J, the junction kept 16 bases outside the gene matches. Germline-derived CDR1 and CDR2 are SGHVS and FQNEAQ.

This rearrangement joins TRBV28 to TRBJ2-1; 12 bases agree with TRBD2. Germline loops: CDR1 MDHEN, CDR2 SYDVKM. The CDR3 contains 16 residues. After removal of 2 bases from V and 3 bases from J, the junction contained 2 bases not matched to a gene. The CDR3 spells CASSLLTSGSYNEQFF. The DNA for the CDR3 is TGTGCCAGCAGTTTACTGACTAGCGGGAGCTACAATGAGCAGTTCTTC.